This entry lists 24 T cell receptor beta chains sequenced from one sample in a study of T cells in Graves' hyperthyroidism and ophthalmopathy. There were TCR beta CDR3 regions amplified from RNA transcripts. Primed by the HTBI set, a first-round RT-PCR was run on the TCR CDR3. TCRdb reprocessed the multiplex PCR reads via MiXCR and lists one record per CDR3 protein. The data show some 700,000 distinct CDR3 sequences, with 17% seen just once and roughly a sixth held by the top ten. Source material: blood. The receptor source for this set is a man aged 50 to 60 with Graves' hyperthyroidism.

This clonotype has a handful of counts. V is TRBV19 and J is TRBJ2-2; 9 bases fit TRBD2. Trimming removed 6 bases from V and 5 bases from J; junction bases left unmatched: 7. This CDR3 is built from 15 residues. Germline CDR1 LNHDA, CDR2 SQIVND (reference sequence). The CDR3: CASRVAGVITGELFF. The CDR3 nucleotides read TGTGCCAGTAGGGTAGCGGGAGTAATAACCGGGGAGCTGTTTTTT.

The chain joins TRBV3-1 to TRBJ2-3, with TRBD2 identical over 7 bases. Per germline, CDR1 LGHDT and CDR2 YNNKEL (reference sequence). V lost 1 base and J lost 5; bases outside the gene matches: 6. This CDR3 has 15 amino acids. For the CDR3, the DNA is TGTGCCAGCAGCCAAGGGGGAGGGCACATAGATACGCAGTATTTT. Amino acids: CASSQGGGHIDTQYF.

In its sample, this clonotype was seen many times. The J gene is TRBJ2-3, the V gene TRBV20-1, with 10 positions matching TRBD2. After removal of 7 bases from V and 1 base from J, the junction contained 5 bases not matched to a gene. This CDR3 comprises 14 residues. From germline, CDR1 is DFQATT and CDR2 SNEGSKA (reference sequence). The chain's CDR3 is CSEQAGGGTDTQYF. Written as DNA, the CDR3 is TGCAGTGAACAAGCGGGAGGGGGCACAGATACGCAGTATTTT.

Concerning this clonotype: The CDR3 ends on some other residue instead of the conserved phenylalanine or tryptophan, so this is likely a read error. CDR3 sequence: CASSIGGRLAGLHSYNEQFS. The CDR3 DNA is TGTGCCAGTAGTATAGGGGGGCGGCTAGCGGGACTCCACTCCTACAATGAGCAGTTCTCC. The J gene is TRBJ2-1, the V gene TRBV19; 9 bases match TRBD2. Germline CDR1 reads LNHDA; CDR2 reads SQIVND (reference sequence). The V and J ends lost 1 base and 0 bases, in that order; junction bases with no gene match: 13. This CDR3 region has 20 residues.

The genes are TRBV6-1 and TRBJ1-1; maybe TRBD1 (5 bases). The CDR3 is 14 amino acids. Germline V gene sequence: CDR1 MNHNS, CDR2 SASEGT. Trimming cost V 7 bases and J 0 bases, with 12 bases left between them. The CDR3 here is CASKRVGVNTEAFF. The CDR3 bases are TGTGCCAGCAAAAGGGTAGGGGTGAACACTGAAGCTTTCTTT.

This clonotype occurred many times. V is TRBV28 and J is TRBJ1-1, with no clear D. Germline CDR1 reads MDHEN; CDR2 reads SYDVKM. V lost 5 bases and J 4 bases, leaving 8 bases between the germline ends. The CDR3 has 12 residues. In nucleotides, the CDR3 is TGTGCCAGCAGTCGGGCCGTCACTGAAGCTTTCTTT. Translating it yields CASSRAVTEAFF.

This clonotype was recorded at least ten times. The CDR3 DNA sequence: TGTGCCAGCATCTCGACAGGGCACACCGGGGAGCTGTTTTTT. Translating it yields CASISTGHTGELFF. This chain links TRBV12-3 or TRBV12-4 with TRBJ2-2, with 7 bases aligning to TRBD1. This CDR3 has 14 residues. V shed 7 bases, J shed 3 bases, and the junction held 5 bases outside the gene matches.

This clonotype was found a few times. V usage is TRBV7-2 and J usage is TRBJ2-1; TRBD1 matches 10 bases. With V trimmed by 11 bases and J by 7 bases, 14 bases remained unmatched. Germline V gene sequence: CDR1 SGHTA, CDR2 FQGNSA. The CDR3 has 15 residues. DNA of the CDR3: TGTGCCTTAGCCCCGGACAGGGGGTTAAGGAATGAGCAGTTCTTC. Amino acid sequence: CALAPDRGLRNEQFF.

The table lists this clonotype with many counts. The chain has TRBV30 and TRBJ1-6; D ambiguous. Trimming left V 3 bases short and J 7 bases short, with 13 bases between. Germline CDR1 is GTSNPN and CDR2 is SVGIG (reference sequence). There are 14 residues in the CDR3. CDR3 region: CAWSLLDINSPLHF. Here the CDR3 DNA reads TGTGCCTGGAGCCTACTTGACATAAATTCACCCCTCCACTTT.

Points on this clonotype: A much more abundant neighbour one base away suggests this may be a read error. The chain joins TRBV7-2 to TRBJ2-5; 7 bases match TRBD2. The CDR3 sequence is 16 residues long. Germline CDR1 is SGHTA and CDR2 is FQGNSA. V lost 5 bases to trimming and J lost 4 bases; unmatched junction nucleotides: 13. The CDR3 reads CASSRTSGALGETQYF. For the CDR3, the DNA is TGTGCCAGCAGCCGGACGAGCGGGGCCCTAGGAGAGACCCAGTACTTC.

This clonotype was detected ten times or more. This sequence joins TRBV13 and TRBJ1-1; no definite D call. Germline V gives CDR1 PRHDT, CDR2 FYEKMQ (reference sequence). V was clipped by 5 bases and J by 3 bases, with 10 bases between them. CDR3 length equals 13 residues. The CDR3 region is CASSTSWDTEAFF. Written as DNA, the CDR3 is TGTGCCAGCAGCACGAGCTGGGACACTGAAGCTTTCTTT.

The rearrangement joins TRBV27 to TRBJ2-5; 9 bases align to TRBD1. Trimming removed 4 bases from V and 9 bases from J; junction bases left unmatched: 9. The CDR3 spans 14 residues. CDR1 is MNHEY, CDR2 SMNVEV, per germline (reference sequence). In DNA, the CDR3 is TGTGCCAGCAGTTACGGACAGGGGAGGGAGGCCCAGTACTTC. It encodes CASSYGQGREAQYF.

This clonotype was picked up many times. The V and J genes are TRBV2 and TRBJ1-1; a weak D match, TRBD1 (5 bases). Germline V CDR1 and CDR2: SNHLY, FYNNEI. V was cut by 7 bases and J by 4 bases, with 16 bases left in between. The length of the CDR3 is 14 residues. CDR3 amino acids: CASIPALGGTEAFF. The CDR3 coding sequence is TGTGCCAGCATTCCCGCGCTCGGGGGCACTGAAGCTTTCTTT. Drawing the rest from reference TRBV2 and TRBJ1-1, the complete variable domain is EPEVTQTPSHQVTQMGQEVILRCVPISNHLYFYWYRQILGQKVEFLVSFYNNEISEKSEIFDDQFSVERPDGSNFTLKIRSTKLEDSAMYFCASIPALGGTEAFFGQGTRLTVV.

This clonotype was counted a few times. The V call is TRBV6-1, the J call TRBJ2-7, with D tentatively TRBD1 or TRBD2 (5 bases each). V was trimmed by 6 bases and J by 0 bases, leaving 12 bases between them. CDR3 length: 14 amino acids. Germline V gene sequence: CDR1 MNHNS, CDR2 SASEGT. CDR3 in amino acids: CASRDDGGSYEQYF. CDR3 nucleotide sequence: TGTGCCAGCAGGGATGATGGGGGCTCCTACGAGCAGTACTTC.

The J gene is TRBJ1-2, the V gene TRBV30; 12 nucleotides line up with TRBD1. V lost 5 bases to trimming and J lost 3 bases; unmatched junction nucleotides: 10. Germline values: CDR1 GTSNPN, CDR2 SVGIG (reference sequence). This CDR3 spans 16 amino acids. In nucleotides, the CDR3 is TGTGCCTGGGACGGGACAGGGGGCGAAGGGTACTATGGCTACACCTTC. Translating it yields CAWDGTGGEGYYGYTF.

This clonotype has at least ten counts. The CDR3 DNA reads as TGTGCCAGCAGTATAACTCCGTACGAGCAGTACTTC. This gives the protein CASSITPYEQYF. The genes are TRBV6-2 or TRBV6-3 and TRBJ2-7, with no clear D. The CDR3 has 12 amino acids. The germline V gene encodes CDR1 MNHEY and CDR2 SVGEGT. Trimming took 5 bases from V and 4 from J, leaving 9 bases between them.

This clonotype was recorded a few times. The V and J genes are TRBV6-1 and TRBJ2-7, with 8 nucleotides matching TRBD1. Germline-derived CDR1 and CDR2 are MNHNS and SASEGT. The CDR3 totals 13 residues. The V segment lost 7 bases and the J segment 3 bases; nucleotides outside the gene matches: 5. The DNA for the CDR3 is TGTGCCAGCACCCGGACAGGGAACTACGAGCAGTACTTC. Its translation is CASTRTGNYEQYF.

This clonotype was detected many times. The chain couples TRBV28 to TRBJ2-3; unclear D gene. V dropped 2 bases and J dropped 4 bases, with 7 bases sitting between them. Germline V lookup: CDR1 MDHEN, CDR2 SYDVKM. The CDR3 has 13 residues. CDR3 sequence reads: CASSLGSSDTQYF. CDR3 bases: TGTGCCAGCAGTTTAGGTAGTTCAGATACGCAGTATTTT.

In this sample, this clonotype turned up a few times. V gene TRBV7-6 combines with J gene TRBJ2-2, with 9 positions matching TRBD2. With 3 bases clipped from V and 4 bases from J, the junction kept 6 bases outside the gene matches. Germline V CDR1 and CDR2: SGHVS, FNYEAQ. The CDR3 spans 16 residues. The CDR3 DNA follows: TGTGCCAGCAGCTTCACCGGGACTAGCTCCACCGGGGAGCTGTTTTTT. Translating gives CASSFTGTSSTGELFF. The whole variable domain, remainder taken from reference TRBV7-6 and TRBJ2-2, is GAGVSQSPRYKVTKRGQDVALRCDPISGHVSLYWYRQALGQGPEFLTYFNYEAQQDKSGLPNDRFSAERPEGSISTLTIQRTEQRDSAMYRCASSFTGTSSTGELFFGEGSRLTVL.

The table lists this clonotype with a few counts. This chain links TRBV27 with TRBJ1-4; the D gene is possibly TRBD1 (6 bases). Germline V gene sequence: CDR1 MNHEY, CDR2 SMNVEV (reference sequence). V gave up 4 bases and J gave up 8 bases, with 14 bases separating them. There are 14 residues in the CDR3. The CDR3 loop is CASSWAGAREKLFF. CDR3 nucleotides: TGTGCCAGCAGTTGGGCAGGGGCACGGGAAAAACTGTTTTTT.

This clonotype has at least ten counts. The CDR3 DNA follows: TGTGCCAGCAGTGAAGATCGGGAGGGATCCTACGAGCAGTACTTC. Encoded protein: CASSEDREGSYEQYF. The rearrangement uses TRBV2 and TRBJ2-7, with 8 positions matching TRBD2. This CDR3 has 15 amino acids. CDR1 is SNHLY, CDR2 FYNNEI, per germline. With 1 base clipped from V and 1 base from J, the junction kept 3 bases outside the gene matches.

Concerning this clonotype: A much more abundant neighbour one base away suggests this may be a read error. V is TRBV2 and J is TRBJ2-3; D call uncertain. The DNA end lines up better with TRBJ1-5; the J call may be wrong. The germline V gene encodes CDR1 SNHLY and CDR2 FYNNEI. The CDR3 has 15 residues. CDR3 loop: CASTAGSSSTDTQHF. The CDR3 bases are TGTGCCAGCACAGCAGGCTCCAGCAGCACAGATACGCAGCATTTT.

There are a few counts of this clonotype. The CDR3 sequence: CASSVASPRDEQFF. CDR3 in DNA: TGTGCCAGCAGCGTAGCAAGTCCCAGGGATGAGCAGTTCTTC. The chain recombines TRBV9 with TRBJ2-1; D possibly corresponds to TRBD1 (5 bases). The V end lost 0 bases, the J end lost 8 bases, and 12 bases lay between the germline ends. CDR3 length: 14 residues. CDR1 and CDR2 (germline): SGDLS, YYNGEE.

The chain carries TRBV3-1 and TRBJ2-1; D is possibly TRBD2 (6 bases). Trimming left V 4 bases short and J 6 bases short, with 19 bases between. The CDR3 is 16 amino acids. From germline, CDR1 is LGHDT and CDR2 YNNKEL (reference sequence). CDR3 amino acids: CASSLSIADRRNEQFF. The CDR3, as DNA: TGTGCCAGCAGCCTCTCAATAGCGGATAGACGCAATGAGCAGTTCTTC.